The rows below give T cell receptor beta chains drawn from one sample of a study of vaccination effects on CD4 cells after COVID-19. Their target antigens are unknown. TCRdb's table, derived via immunoSEQ multiplex PCR, lists solely in-frame clones and lacks some. The table has fewer than 55,000 clones, approximately 70% seen once. The sample in question was CD4+ T cells from PBMCs cultured without peptide, obtained after COVID-19 vaccination. The receptors were gathered from a human donor who received a COVID-19 vaccine. Both conserved end residues are part of each CDR3. D genes are given only for firm matches. Clone size is not always given. Where it is, it says once, few, many or a class for expanded clones.

TRBJ1-6 TRBV18 NA TRBD1 TGTGCCAGCTCACCAGTACAGGGGTTTCATTCACCCCTCCACTTT CASSPVQGFHSPLHF
TRBJ2-5 TRBV2 few NA TGTGCCAGCAGTGAATCTATTGGGACCCAGTACTTC CASSESIGTQYF
TRBJ2-3 TRBV6-7 NA TRBD1 TGTGCCATCGAAGGAGTCCGGGACAGGGCTTCAGATACGCAGTATTTT CAIEGVRDRASDTQYF
TRBJ2-5 TRBV3-1/TRBV3-2 NA NA TGTGCCAGCAGCCAGAACACTATTTCAGAGACCCAGTACTTC CASSQNTISETQYF
TRBJ1-1 TRBV25-1 NA NA TGTGCCAGCAGTGATCCCCGAACGGGGAACACTGAAGCTTTCTTT CASSDPRTGNTEAFF
TRBJ2-6 TRBV5-4 NA TRBD1 TGTGCCAGCAGCCCGGGGGGACAGGGTTACTCTGGGGCCAACGTCCTGACTTTC CASSPGGQGYSGANVLTF
TRBJ2-7 TRBV27 NA NA TGTGCCAGCAGTTTACGATGGCCGTTATACGAGCAGTACTTC CASSLRWPLYEQYF
TRBJ2-4 TRBV7-9 NA TRBD2 TGTGCCAGCAGCTTGCAGCCTAGCGGCAAAAACATTCAGTACTTC CASSLQPSGKNIQYF
TRBJ1-3 TRBV6-1 NA TRBD1 TGTGCCAGCAGTGAACAGGGGGCGCAGGCTGGAAACACCATATATTTT CASSEQGAQAGNTIYF
TRBJ2-1 TRBV27 few TRBD1 TGTGCCAGCAGGGATGCCGGGACAGGAAACAATGAGCAGTTCTTC CASRDAGTGNNEQFF
TRBJ1-3 TRBV30 few NA TGTGCCTGGAGGCTTTCTGGAAACACCATATATTTT CAWRLSGNTIYF
TRBJ1-3 TRBV9 NA TRBD1 TGTGCCAGCAGCGTCCGGACAGGGGGCCCTTACTCTGGAAACACCATATATTTT CASSVRTGGPYSGNTIYF
TRBJ2-2 TRBV9 NA NA TGTGCCAGCAGCGGGCCAAGCAACACCGGGGAGCTGTTTTTT CASSGPSNTGELFF
TRBJ2-7 TRBV20-1 few NA TGCAGTGCTTCGGATAATTACGAGCAGTACTTC CSASDNYEQYF
TRBJ2-1 TRBV25-1 NA TRBD2 TGTGCCAGCACTGAGGTTAGCGGGAGCTCCTACAATGAGCAGTTCTTC CASTEVSGSSYNEQFF
TRBJ2-7 TRBV27 NA NA TGTGCCAGCAGCCCTAGGTACGGGCACTACGAGCAGTACTTC CASSPRYGHYEQYF
TRBJ2-3 TRBV7-9 few TRBD2 TGTGCCAGCAGCTTTCGTCGGGGGACTAGCGTAAAGACAGATACGCAGTATTTT CASSFRRGTSVKTDTQYF
TRBJ2-1 TRBV18 NA NA TGTGCCAGCTCACTCAGGGATGAGCAGTTCTTC CASSLRDEQFF
TRBJ2-7 TRBV19 NA NA TGTGCCAGTAGTCGGACCGATGTTAGGACCTACGAGCAGTACTTC CASSRTDVRTYEQYF
TRBJ2-7 TRBV6-5 NA TRBD1 TGTGCCAGCAGGGTAGGACAGGGCTCCTACGAGCAGTACTTC CASRVGQGSYEQYF